The 27 T cell receptor beta chains given below trace back to one sample, sequenced in a study of blood T cells in healthy people across ages. The second PCR ran about 6 to 11 cycles with a sample-barcoded 5' primer and J-beta primers. TCRdb called the 5' RACE reads again in MiXCR, with one record for every CDR3 protein. The sample includes around 800,000 distinct CDR3 sequences, about 62% seen only once; the top ten take roughly a quarter. The sequenced sample was blood. The receptors were gathered from a man aged 25-45 years in good health.

The rearrangement uses TRBV11-2 and TRBJ1-5, with D uncertain. CDR1 and CDR2 from the germline V gene are SGHAT and FQNNGV. The V and J ends lost 0 bases and 6 bases respectively, with 6 bases between them. The CDR3 length is 13 residues. The CDR3 DNA follows: TGTGCCAGCAGCTTAGATCAGGTTCAGCCCCAGCATTTT. It specifies CASSLDQVQPQHF.

Comments on this clonotype: A read error may account for a junction end that differs from germline. The V and J genes are TRBV6-2 or TRBV6-3 and TRBJ2-4; D is unclear. The DNA end is a closer match to TRBJ2-7, so the J assignment may be wrong. The V gene's germline CDR1 is MNHEY and CDR2 SVGEGT. The CDR3 runs 12 residues. CDR3 in DNA: TGTGTCAGCACGGACGGTCACTACGAGCAGTACTTC. Amino acid sequence: CVSTDGHYEQYF.

This clonotype has a single count. V and J are TRBV6-1 and TRBJ2-4; D might be TRBD1 or TRBD2, each matching 5 bases. V gave up 5 bases and J gave up 0 bases, with 8 bases separating them. The CDR3 loop spans 14 amino acids. Germline V gene sequence: CDR1 MNHNS, CDR2 SASEGT. CDR3 nucleotide sequence: TGTGCCAGCAGTTGGGGGTTAGCCAAAAACATTCAGTACTTC. The encoded protein is CASSWGLAKNIQYF.

CDR3 sequence reads: CASSETSGGLRNEQFF. In DNA form, the CDR3 reads TGTGCCAGCAGTGAAACTAGCGGGGGCCTAAGAAATGAGCAGTTCTTC. The chain uses TRBV25-1 and TRBJ2-1; 11 nucleotides line up with TRBD2. This CDR3 has 16 residues. V shed 2 bases, J shed 7 bases, and the junction held 7 bases outside the gene matches. Germline CDR1 MGHDK, CDR2 SYGVNS.

This rearrangement joins TRBV29-1 to TRBJ2-1; possible D gene TRBD2, 6 bases. Deletions cut 6 bases from V and 2 bases from J, with 14 bases between. The CDR3 length is 14 residues. Germline CDR1 is SQVTM and CDR2 is ANQGSEA. The CDR3 DNA is TGCAGCGTGCTTCCTAGCGTCCCCTACAATGAGCAGTTCTTC. Amino acids: CSVLPSVPYNEQFF.

This rearrangement joins TRBV9 to TRBJ2-1; tentatively, D is TRBD2 (5 bases). CDR1 and CDR2 from the germline V gene are SGDLS and YYNGEE. The CDR3 runs to 16 residues. Trimming cost V 3 bases and J 3 bases, with 16 bases left between them. This CDR3 reads CASSAPATGYYNEQFF. For the CDR3, the DNA is TGTGCCAGCAGCGCCCCCGCTACGGGGTACTACAATGAGCAGTTCTTC.

This clonotype was picked up a small number of times. The gene calls are TRBV6-2 or TRBV6-3 and TRBJ2-5; a possible D gene is TRBD1 (6 bases). This CDR3 region has 13 residues. CDR1 and CDR2 from the germline V gene are MNHEY and SVGEGT. V was pared by 5 bases and J by 3 bases, with 10 bases between. The CDR3 here is CASSQRTEETQYF. The CDR3 region has the DNA TGTGCCAGCAGTCAACGGACAGAAGAGACCCAGTACTTC.

This clonotype came up a few times. The chain carries TRBV7-3 and TRBJ2-3, with 7 positions matching TRBD2. With 8 bases clipped from V and 10 bases from J, the junction kept 6 bases outside the gene matches. The CDR3 sequence is 11 residues long. Germline CDR1 and CDR2: SGHTA and FQGTGA. Written as DNA, the CDR3 is TGTGCCAGCGGGTTAGCGGGTGCGCAGTATTTT. Translated, it gives CASGLAGAQYF.

J is TRBJ2-1 and V is TRBV20-1; 9 positions agree with TRBD2. Unmatched junction bases numbered 8, after V lost 5 bases and J lost 6 bases. Looked up from germline, CDR1 is DFQATT and CDR2 is SNEGSKA (reference sequence). CDR3 size: 14 residues. The CDR3: CSAPSGGPFNEQFF. Written as DNA, the CDR3 is TGCAGTGCTCCCAGCGGGGGGCCATTCAATGAGCAGTTCTTC.

The gene calls are TRBV20-1 and TRBJ2-3; tentative D call: TRBD1 (5 bases). This CDR3 comprises 14 residues. The germline V gene has CDR1 DFQATT and CDR2 SNEGSKA (reference sequence). Trimming removed 6 bases from V and 1 base from J, with 14 bases in between. CDR3 protein: CSASKGLGTDTQYF. In DNA, the CDR3 is TGCAGTGCCTCGAAGGGGTTAGGCACAGATACGCAGTATTTT.

Concerning this clonotype: Compared with germline, one end of the junction differs, possibly owing to a read error. The chain's CDR3 is CASSQGPTSIDTQYF. The DNA of the CDR3 is TGTGCCAGCAGCCAAGGGCCCACTAGCATAGATACGCAGTATTTT. This chain joins TRBV4-2 and TRBJ2-3, with a tentative D call TRBD2 (6 bases). The CDR3 consists of 15 residues. Looked up from germline, CDR1 is LGHNA and CDR2 is YNFKEQ.

This chain links TRBV6-4 with TRBJ2-2, with 9 nucleotides matching TRBD1. The V segment lost 9 bases and the J segment 2 bases; nucleotides outside the gene matches: 7. The CDR3 loop spans 15 amino acids. Germline V CDR1 and CDR2: MRHNA, SNTAGT. The CDR3 loop is CASPPGQGNTGELFF. CDR3 DNA: TGTGCCAGTCCACCGGGACAGGGTAACACCGGGGAGCTGTTTTTT.

This clonotype was counted only a few times. The rearrangement uses TRBV7-2 and TRBJ2-7; D unresolved. This CDR3 has 14 residues. The V gene's germline CDR1 is SGHTA and CDR2 FQGNSA. Trimming cost V 5 bases and J 4 bases, with 15 bases left between them. The CDR3 region has the DNA TGTGCCAGCAGCCCCGCAGGTTCCTGGTACGAGCAGTACTTC. It translates to CASSPAGSWYEQYF.

This chain connects TRBV7-9 to TRBJ1-6, with 7 bases aligning to TRBD1. Per the germline V gene, CDR1 is SEHNR and CDR2 is FQNEAQ (reference sequence). The CDR3 is 15 amino acids. V shed 5 bases and J 7 bases; nucleotides not matched to a gene: 8. The chain's CDR3 is CASSNRQGSNSPLHF. The CDR3 nucleotides are TGTGCCAGCAGCAACCGACAGGGCTCCAATTCACCCCTCCACTTT.

The chain carries TRBV5-1 and TRBJ1-2; 11 bases fit TRBD1. The CDR3 has 15 residues. CDR1 is SGHRS and CDR2 is YFSETQ in the germline V gene. J gave up 0 bases and V 4 bases, and 2 bases lay outside the gene matches. The CDR3 DNA sequence: TGCGCCAGCAGCCGGGGACAGGGGGCTAACTATGGCTACACCTTC. Translation: CASSRGQGANYGYTF.

This clonotype appeared a few times. The chain is built from TRBV28 and TRBJ2-1; the match to TRBD1 covers 8 bases. The CDR3 runs 14 residues. CDR1 MDHEN and CDR2 SYDVKM come from the germline V gene. J lost 6 bases, V lost 6 bases, and 7 bases had no gene match. In DNA, the CDR3 is TGTGCCAGCAGGACAGGGGCCGGTTCCAATGAGCAGTTCTTC. It yields the protein CASRTGAGSNEQFF. The variable domain in full, completed from reference TRBV28 and TRBJ2-1, reads DVKVTQSSRYLVKRTGEKVFLECVQDMDHENMFWYRQDPGLGLRLIYFSYDVKMKEKGDIPEGYSVSREKKERFSLILESASTNQTSMYLCASRTGAGSNEQFFGPGTRLTVL.

The chain employs TRBV9 and TRBJ1-2, with 7 bases that match TRBD1. J gave up 4 bases and V 3 bases, and 12 bases lay outside the gene matches. The CDR3 spans 16 residues. Per germline, CDR1 SGDLS and CDR2 YYNGEE. DNA of the CDR3: TGTGCCAGCAGCGACCATTCCGGGACAGAGGGCTATGGCTACACCTTC. Its translation is CASSDHSGTEGYGYTF.

This clonotype was seen only a few times. The chain carries TRBV6-1 and TRBJ2-2; no reliable D call. The V end lost 7 bases, the J end lost 4 bases, and 10 bases lay between the germline ends. From germline, CDR1 is MNHNS and CDR2 SASEGT. This CDR3 spans 13 amino acids. The CDR3 coding sequence is TGTGCCAGCAATCGGCAAATCACCGGGGAGCTGTTTTTT. Its translation: CASNRQITGELFF.

This clonotype was seen only a few times. The chain combines TRBV13 with TRBJ2-7; tentative D call: TRBD1 (6 bases). There are 13 residues in the CDR3. CDR1 and CDR2 from the germline V gene are PRHDT and FYEKMQ (reference sequence). Trimming stripped 4 bases from V and 5 bases from J, with 12 bases between. In DNA, the CDR3 is TGTGCCAGCAGCTCCCTAACAGGGAACGAGCAGTACTTC. Its translation: CASSSLTGNEQYF.

The CDR3 DNA is TGCAGCGTCATCAGGACAGGAGCTAATGAAAAACTGTTTTTT. Its translation is CSVIRTGANEKLFF. The chain has TRBV29-1 and TRBJ1-4, with 7 bases identical to TRBD1. V shed 6 bases and J 3 bases; nucleotides not matched to a gene: 7. From germline, CDR1 is SQVTM and CDR2 ANQGSEA. CDR3 length: 14 amino acids.

As for this clonotype: One junction end disagrees with the germline gene, perhaps due to a read error. V usage is TRBV7-2 and J usage is TRBJ2-1; D may correspond to TRBD1 or TRBD2 (5 bases each). The germline CDR1 and CDR2 sequences are SGHTA and FQGNSA. The CDR3 has 13 residues. The DNA of the CDR3 is TGCGCCAGCAGCCAAGAGAGAGGGGATGAGCGGTTCTTC. Translated, it gives CASSQERGDERFF.

The chain combines TRBV9 with TRBJ2-1; 8 positions agree with TRBD2. This CDR3 spans 15 amino acids. Trimming at V came to 4 bases and at J to 13 bases, leaving 16 bases not matched to a gene. Germline V gene data show CDR1 as SGDLS and CDR2 as YYNGEE. CDR3 protein: CASSQLGGEAGGQFF. As DNA, the CDR3 is TGTGCCAGCAGCCAACTGGGAGGCGAGGCGGGGGGCCAGTTCTTC. Full variable domain (rest looked up from reference TRBV9 and TRBJ2-1): DSGVTQTPKHLITATGQRVTLRCSPRSGDLSVYWYQQSLDQGLQFLIQYYNGEERAKGNILERFSAQQFPDLHSELNLSSLELGDSALYFCASSQLGGEAGGQFFGPGTRLTVL.

The chain combines TRBV29-1 with TRBJ2-5; the D is unclear. Germline CDR1 reads SQVTM; CDR2 reads ANQGSEA. The CDR3 runs 10 residues. CDR3 sequence: CTTSGETQYF. The CDR3 coding sequence is TGCACAACCAGTGGGGAGACCCAGTACTTC.

The chain is built from TRBV4-3 and TRBJ2-1; 14 nucleotides line up with TRBD2. The CDR3 is 15 residues long. Losses at the gene ends were 5 bases for V and 7 bases for J; bases not matched to a gene: 4. Germline V gene sequence: CDR1 LGHNA, CDR2 YSLEER. CDR3 sequence reads: CASSRGLAGENEQFF. The CDR3, as DNA: TGCGCCAGCAGCAGGGGACTAGCGGGGGAAAATGAGCAGTTCTTC.

A single count supports this clonotype. The CDR3 reads CASSLRDTHTGELFF. DNA of the CDR3: TGCGCCAGCAGTCTCCGGGACACACACACCGGGGAGCTGTTTTTT. This chain uses TRBV5-1 with TRBJ2-2; D might be TRBD1 (6 bases). Germline V gene data show CDR1 as SGHRS and CDR2 as YFSETQ. V lost 5 bases and J 3 bases, leaving 14 bases between the germline ends. There are 15 residues in the CDR3.

Note on this clonotype: A much bigger clone sits one base away, suggesting this may be a read error. The chain uses TRBV7-3 and TRBJ2-1; tentative D call: TRBD1 (6 bases). TRBJ2-7 explains the end of the DNA better; the J call may be wrong. Per germline, CDR1 SGHTA and CDR2 FQGTGA. The CDR3 covers 14 residues. CDR3 DNA: TGTGCCAGCAGCCGTGACGGACAGACCAATGAGCAGTACTTC. Its translation: CASSRDGQTNEQYF.

This clonotype was observed once. The chain links TRBV7-2 to TRBJ2-5, with 13 bases matching TRBD2. V lost 3 bases, J lost 4 bases, and 11 bases stayed unmatched. The CDR3 contains 18 residues. Germline CDR1 and CDR2: SGHTA and FQGNSA. This CDR3 is CASSFFLTSGGYRETQYF. CDR3 nucleotide sequence: TGTGCCAGCAGCTTCTTTCTGACTAGCGGGGGGTATAGAGAGACCCAGTACTTC.